The rows below give T cell receptor beta chains drawn from one sample of a study of identifying expanded T cells in peripheral blood. Profiled with immunoSEQ multiplex PCR; TCRdb holds only in-frame clones, not every one. Here the sample spans 110,000 or so clones, 88% being singletons. Sequenced: blood. These receptors all stem from a person between 18 and 75 years old in good health. CDR3s include the opening cysteine and the closing phenylalanine or tryptophan. A D gene is named only where the DNA matches it firmly. Only some rows state a clone size, as once, few, many or a class for expanded clones.

v_gene	d_gene	abundance	j_gene	CDR3aa	CDR3nt
TRBV4-1	.	.	TRBJ1-4	CASSQDLGTPEKLFF	TGCGCCAGCAGCCAAGATCTTGGGACACCGGAAAAACTGTTTTTT
TRBV19	TRBD2	.	TRBJ2-1	CASSIRHSSGRAALDEQFF	TGTGCCAGTAGTATACGCCATTCTAGCGGGAGGGCCGCACTAGATGAGCAGTTCTTC
TRBV6-5	.	.	TRBJ1-1	CASSYFGRGTEAFF	TGTGCCAGCAGTTACTTCGGTCGGGGGACTGAAGCTTTCTTT
TRBV6-6	.	.	TRBJ2-7	CASSPSGQGTYEQYF	TGTGCCAGCAGTCCCTCGGGGCAGGGTACCTACGAGCAGTACTTC
TRBV5-1	TRBD2	.	TRBJ2-7	CASSFAGAIRPLLREQYF	TGCGCCAGCAGTTTTGCGGGAGCTATCAGACCCCTCCTACGGGAGCAGTACTTC
TRBV5-1	TRBD2	.	TRBJ2-1	CASSSSTSGGGNEQFF	TGCGCCAGCAGCTCCTCGACTAGCGGGGGGGGAAATGAGCAGTTCTTC
TRBV11-3	.	.	TRBJ2-3	CASSPRDSGDTQYF	TGTGCCAGCAGCCCCCGGGACTCCGGAGATACGCAGTATTTT
TRBV5-4	TRBD1	.	TRBJ2-1	CASSAAGTGDEQFF	TGTGCCAGCAGCGCTGCCGGGACAGGGGATGAGCAGTTCTTC
TRBV29-1	.	few	TRBJ1-6	CSVARDTNSPLHF	TGCAGCGTTGCTCGGGACACTAATTCACCCCTCCACTTT
TRBV5-5	.	.	TRBJ1-6	CASSMRVSSPLHF	TGTGCCAGCTCGATGAGGGTGAGTTCACCCCTCCACTTT
TRBV28	.	once	TRBJ2-5	CASNRLGGEETQYF	TGTGCCAGCAATCGGCTAGGAGGGGAAGAGACCCAGTACTTC
TRBV29-1	.	.	TRBJ2-7	CSAANPGHSYEQYF	TGCAGCGCAGCAAACCCCGGGCACTCCTACGAGCAGTACTTC
TRBV5-6	.	.	TRBJ2-3	CASSLVGTRDTQYF	TGTGCCAGCAGCTTGGTAGGGACACGGGATACGCAGTATTTT
TRBV4-1	.	.	TRBJ1-2	CASSQEQGGYGYTF	TGCGCCAGCAGCCAAGAACAGGGAGGCTATGGCTACACCTTC
TRBV7-9	.	.	TRBJ1-5	CASSLAEQPQHF	TGTGCCAGCAGCTTAGCAGAACAGCCCCAGCATTTT
TRBV5-1	.	.	TRBJ2-3	CASSLAGTDTQYF	TGCGCCAGCAGCTTGGCAGGCACAGATACGCAGTATTTT
TRBV7-9	.	.	TRBJ2-5	CASSSVETQYF	TGTGCCAGCAGCTCGGTTGAGACCCAGTACTTC
TRBV2	.	.	TRBJ2-5	CASNSAETQYF	TGTGCCAGCAATTCGGCGGAGACCCAGTACTTC
TRBV7-8	TRBD2	.	TRBJ2-5	CASSLGLAGQETQYF	TGTGCCAGCAGCTTAGGCCTAGCGGGGCAAGAGACCCAGTACTTC
TRBV4-3	TRBD2	.	TRBJ2-7	CASSPWSGDSYEQYF	TGCGCCAGCAGCCCGTGGAGCGGGGACTCCTACGAGCAGTACTTC